One sample yielded the 22 T cell receptor beta chains listed below, sequenced in a study of cytomegalovirus exposure and HLA in healthy donors. PCR primers comprised 60 Vbeta and 13 Jbeta primers. Using immunoSEQ multiplex PCR, the repertoire was profiled, and TCRdb retains in-frame clones only, with some absent. There are more than 150,000 clones in the sample; about 77% occur only once, and roughly 2.5% lies in the top ten. Sequenced sample: PBMCs. The receptors were gathered from a woman aged 30 to 39 in good health and CMV-seropositive.

J is TRBJ2-5 and V is TRBV6-5; D ambiguous. Trimming removed 5 bases at V and 5 bases at J, with 12 bases between. The CDR3 spans 13 residues. The germline V gene has CDR1 MNHEY and CDR2 SVGAGI. CDR3 coding DNA: TGTGCCAGCAGTCTCTACTGCCATGAGACCCAGTACTTC. This gives the protein CASSLYCHETQYF.

The chain couples TRBV30 to TRBJ1-4; a weak D match, TRBD1 (6 bases). V lost 2 bases, J lost 8 bases, and 18 bases lay in between. The germline V gene encodes CDR1 GTSNPN and CDR2 SVGIG (reference sequence). This CDR3 has 15 amino acids. The CDR3 sequence: CAWSPRGGPGEKLFF. CDR3 DNA: TGTGCCTGGAGTCCGCGAGGGGGACCCGGGGAAAAACTGTTTTTT.

This clone was seen a handful of times. The chain couples TRBV15 to TRBJ1-1; perhaps TRBD1 as D (5 bases). CDR1 is LNHNV, CDR2 YYDKDF, per germline (reference sequence). The CDR3 has 17 residues. Trimming shortened V by 1 base and J by 3 bases, and 18 bases separated the two germline ends. The CDR3 loop reads CATSRGGAGGADTEAFF. CDR3 nucleotide sequence: TGTGCCACCAGCAGAGGAGGGGCCGGAGGGGCTGACACTGAAGCTTTCTTT.

Turning to this clone: The same CDR3 can be traced to other DNA sequences in this sample. The V call is TRBV7-9, the J call TRBJ1-1, with a weak D call TRBD1 (6 bases). The V end lost 1 base, the J end lost 4 bases, and 7 bases lay between the germline ends. The CDR3 length is 13 residues. Germline V CDR1 and CDR2: SEHNR, FQNEAQ (reference sequence). CDR3 sequence (DNA): TGTGCCAGCAGCTTAGGAGGGGGCACTGAAGCTTTCTTT. Its protein is CASSLGGGTEAFF.

The genes are TRBV4-2 and TRBJ2-3; no reliable D call. CDR3 length: 15 residues. CDR1 and CDR2 (germline): LGHNA, YNFKEQ. V was clipped by 1 base and J by 5 bases, with 13 bases between them. CDR3 bases: TGTGCCAGCAGCCAAGTTACTCTAGTGGGAGATACGCAGTATTTT. It codes for CASSQVTLVGDTQYF.

The rearrangement links TRBV7-8 to TRBJ2-5; 7 nucleotides line up with TRBD1. CDR3 length: 15 residues. V lost 5 bases and J lost 5; bases outside the gene matches: 11. Germline values: CDR1 SGHVS, CDR2 FQNEAQ. The CDR3 here is CASSPVEGAFETQYF. In DNA, the CDR3 is TGTGCCAGCAGCCCGGTCGAGGGGGCTTTTGAGACCCAGTACTTC.

CDR3 amino acids: CAWSARAYEQYF. CDR3 nucleotide sequence: TGTGCCTGGAGTGCACGGGCCTACGAGCAGTACTTC. This chain joins TRBV30 and TRBJ2-7; D not resolved. Germline V gene lookup returns CDR1 GTSNPN and CDR2 SVGIG (reference sequence). The CDR3 covers 12 residues. The V end was cut by 1 base, the J end by 2 bases, with 6 bases between.

The chain is built from TRBV19 and TRBJ1-5; D is unresolved. Trimming pared 6 bases from V and 0 bases from J, leaving 12 bases between. The CDR3 runs 15 residues. CDR1 LNHDA and CDR2 SQIVND come from the germline V gene (reference sequence). The CDR3 protein is CASRPDLFSNQPQHF. For the CDR3, the DNA is TGTGCCAGTAGACCGGACTTATTTAGCAATCAGCCCCAGCATTTT.

This clone was seen once. V is TRBV10-1 and J is TRBJ2-1, with 16 bases that match TRBD2. Germline V gene data show CDR1 as WNHNN and CDR2 as SYGVQD (reference sequence). V trimming: 5 bases; J trimming: 12 bases; junction bases outside the gene matches: 7. This CDR3 is 15 amino acids long. CDR3 protein: CASSLGLAGGSGQFF. CDR3 sequence (DNA): TGCGCCAGCAGTCTGGGACTAGCGGGGGGGTCTGGGCAGTTCTTC.

The CDR3 loop reads CASSVVAGKQFF. CDR3 sequence (DNA): TGTGCCAGCAGCGTAGTAGCCGGGAAGCAGTTCTTC. The chain carries TRBV9 and TRBJ2-1; possible D gene TRBD2, 5 bases. The CDR3 length is 12 residues. Germline assignment: CDR1 SGDLS and CDR2 YYNGEE. Trimming took off 0 bases at V and 11 bases at J, with 9 bases between the two ends.

The V gene is TRBV4-1, the J gene TRBJ2-7; D is ambiguous. CDR1 and CDR2 (germline): MGHRA, YSYEKL. There are 12 residues in the CDR3. V lost 5 bases to trimming and J lost 1 base, with 6 bases between them. DNA of the CDR3: TGCGCCAGCAGCGGTAGTTCCTACGAGCAGTACTTC. It is translated as CASSGSSYEQYF.

The V call is TRBV6-1, the J call TRBJ1-2, with 11 bases lining up with TRBD1. CDR3 length: 15 amino acids. V lost 5 bases to trimming and J lost 5 bases; unmatched junction nucleotides: 7. In germline, CDR1 is MNHNS, CDR2 SASEGT. The chain's CDR3 is CASSSRDRGTYGYTF. The CDR3 nucleotides are TGTGCCAGCAGTTCACGGGACAGGGGGACATATGGCTACACCTTC.

This rearrangement joins TRBV2 to TRBJ1-1; 11 bases line up with TRBD1. Trimming took 3 bases from V and 3 from J; bases not matched to a gene: 9. The CDR3 is made up of 17 amino acids. Germline CDR1 reads SNHLY; CDR2 reads FYNNEI. The CDR3 nucleotides read TGTGCCAGCAGTGACACCCAGGGACAGGGGGTCTACACTGAAGCTTTCTTT. Translating gives CASSDTQGQGVYTEAFF.

CDR3 sequence reads: CASSLGAGGNQPQHF. As DNA, the CDR3 is TGTGCCAGCAGCCTCGGGGCGGGGGGCAATCAGCCCCAGCATTTT. The rearrangement links TRBV11-2 to TRBJ1-5; a possible D gene is TRBD1 (5 bases). V was trimmed by 5 bases and J by 2 bases, leaving 13 bases between them. The CDR3 is made up of 15 amino acids. The V gene's germline CDR1 is SGHAT and CDR2 FQNNGV.

The table lists this clone with a few counts. J is TRBJ1-1 and V is TRBV5-1; 10 bases map to TRBD1. The V gene's germline CDR1 is SGHRS and CDR2 YFSETQ. The CDR3 covers 17 residues. J gave up 3 bases and V 2 bases, and 10 bases lay outside the gene matches. The CDR3: CASSLRSLGQGDTEAFF. The CDR3 nucleotides read TGCGCCAGCAGCTTAAGATCCCTAGGACAGGGGGACACTGAAGCTTTCTTT.

This clone was found a few times. This chain joins TRBV4-1 and TRBJ1-2; no clear D. This CDR3 is built from 13 residues. V gave up 0 bases and J gave up 8 bases, with 10 bases separating them. Germline V lookup: CDR1 MGHRA, CDR2 YSYEKL. The CDR3 DNA is TGCGCCAGCAGCCAAGATACCCTATTGGGCTACACCTTC. Protein sequence: CASSQDTLLGYTF.

The chain couples TRBV10-3 to TRBJ1-3; unclear D gene. Germline CDR1 and CDR2: ENHRY and SYGVKD. Trimming left V 8 bases short and J 0 bases short, with 29 bases between. The length of the CDR3 is 20 residues. The CDR3: CAIGRAGRGSISSSGNTIYF. DNA of the CDR3: TGTGCCATCGGGAGGGCAGGTCGAGGTTCCATTTCGTCCTCTGGAAACACCATATATTTT.

The chain has TRBV9 and TRBJ1-3, with D maybe TRBD1 (6 bases). The germline CDR1 and CDR2 sequences are SGDLS and YYNGEE. The V end was cut by 4 bases, the J end by 0 bases, with 11 bases between. The CDR3 has 15 residues. This chain's CDR3 is CASSTGTNSGNTIYF. For the CDR3, the DNA is TGTGCCAGCAGCACCGGGACAAACTCTGGAAACACCATATATTTT.

In this sample, this clone turned up a few times. V gene TRBV5-5 combines with J gene TRBJ1-4; D is undetermined. Germline CDR1 reads SGHKS; CDR2 reads YYEKEE (reference sequence). The CDR3 is made up of 16 amino acids. The V end lost 6 bases, the J end lost 6 bases, and 21 bases lay between the germline ends. CDR3 DNA sequence: TGTGCCAGCACCCCCCTTGGTAGGAGAGTCGATGAAAAACTGTTTTTT. Translated, it gives CASTPLGRRVDEKLFF. Based on the CDR3 plus reference TRBV5-5 and TRBJ1-4, the full variable domain is DAGVTQSPTHLIKTRGQQVTLRCSPISGHKSVSWYQQVLGQGPQFIFQYYEKEERGRGNFPDRFSARQFPNYSSELNVNALLLGDSALYLCASTPLGRRVDEKLFFGSGTQLSVL.

This chain uses TRBV20-1 with TRBJ2-5, with a weak D call TRBD2 (6 bases). Germline V gene data show CDR1 as DFQATT and CDR2 as SNEGSKA (reference sequence). Trimming removed 6 bases at V and 7 bases at J, with 12 bases between. The CDR3 is 11 residues long. CDR3 in DNA: TGCAGTGCCCGAGACGGGGGGACCCAGTACTTC. Amino acids: CSARDGGTQYF.

This chain uses TRBV18 with TRBJ1-5; D remains ambiguous. The CDR3 totals 14 residues. CDR1 is KGHSH, CDR2 LQKENI, per germline. Trimming left V 2 bases short and J 0 bases short, with 5 bases between. The CDR3 DNA sequence: TGTGCCAGCTCACCAGTAGATAGCAATCAGCCCCAGCATTTT. As protein: CASSPVDSNQPQHF. The full variable domain, rest sourced from reference TRBV18 and TRBJ1-5, is NAGVMQNPRHLVRRRGQEARLRCSPMKGHSHVYWYRQLPEEGLKFMVYLQKENIIDESGMPKERFSAEFPKEGPSILRIQQVVRGDSAAYFCASSPVDSNQPQHFGDGTRLSIL.

This chain uses TRBV5-1 with TRBJ1-1; no clear D gene. The CDR3 sequence is 17 residues long. Trimming took 0 bases from V and 4 from J, leaving 19 bases between them. The germline V gene encodes CDR1 SGHRS and CDR2 YFSETQ. CDR3 in amino acids: CASSLGGFSGRGTEAFF. CDR3 bases: TGCGCCAGCAGCTTGGGGGGTTTTTCAGGTCGGGGCACTGAAGCTTTCTTT.